This is a list of T cell receptor beta chains from one sample in a study of T cells after yellow fever vaccination. TCRdb independently ran MiXCR on the 5' RACE reads; one entry per CDR3 protein. The repertoire includes under 300,000 distinct CDR3 sequences, roughly 6.8% of them detected once, and roughly 1% sits in the top ten. The specimen comprised CD4+ T cells sorted from PBMCs, sampled on the day of the yellow fever booster vaccination. Receptors originate from a man under 40 who received the YFV17D yellow fever vaccine. CDR3s include the opening cysteine and the closing phenylalanine or tryptophan. D genes are given only for firm matches. Size values are once, few and many counts, or a class for expanded clones, and some rows have none.

TRBJ1-2	TRBV7-9	NA	few	CASSQTGYGYTF	TGTGCCAGCAGTCAGACGGGGTATGGCTACACCTTC
TRBJ2-5	TRBV20-1	TRBD2	NA	CSASPTREGQETQYF	TGCAGTGCTAGCCCTACGCGGGAGGGCCAAGAGACCCAGTACTTC
TRBJ2-1	TRBV5-1	NA	few	CASSRVEVEQFF	TGCGCCAGCAGCCGTGTAGAGGTTGAGCAGTTCTTC
TRBJ2-1	TRBV6-2/TRBV6-3	NA	NA	CASSYSPTSRMTNEQFF	TGTGCCAGCAGTTACTCTCCCACTAGCCGGATGACCAATGAGCAGTTCTTC
TRBJ1-5	TRBV18	NA	NA	CASSRRVTDQPQHF	TGTGCCAGCTCACGACGAGTAACAGATCAGCCCCAGCATTTT
TRBJ2-1	TRBV29-1	TRBD2	many	CSAGLAGYNEQFF	TGCAGCGCGGGACTAGCGGGATACAATGAGCAGTTCTTC
TRBJ1-4	TRBV20-1	NA	NA	CSAEPGTVNEKLFF	TGCAGTGCTGAGCCCGGGACGGTGAATGAAAAACTGTTTTTT
TRBJ2-7	TRBV7-9	TRBD2	many	CASSSPLSGRRYEQYF	TGTGCCAGCAGCTCGCCCTTGAGCGGGAGACGGTACGAGCAGTACTTC
TRBJ2-2	TRBV20-1	NA	NA	CSALATSSLAFRELFF	TGCAGTGCGCTAGCCACCAGTTCCCTTGCCTTCCGGGAGCTGTTTTTT
TRBJ1-2	TRBV10-3	NA	few	CAISQTVNYGYTF	TGTGCCATCAGTCAGACAGTTAACTATGGCTACACCTTC
TRBJ2-7	TRBV4-3	NA	few	CASSQDLQGGYEQYF	TGCGCCAGCAGCCAAGATCTACAGGGTGGATACGAGCAGTACTTC
TRBJ2-7	TRBV28	TRBD2	few	CASQSAGGSLYEQYF	TGTGCCTCCCAATCAGCAGGCGGGAGTCTTTACGAGCAGTACTTC
TRBJ2-2	TRBV29-1	NA	NA	CSFEGPRVAGELFF	TGCAGCTTTGAGGGTCCGAGAGTTGCCGGGGAGCTGTTTTTT
TRBJ1-2	TRBV7-2	TRBD1	NA	CASSLVPGGYGYTF	TGTGCCAGCAGCTTAGTTCCAGGGGGGTATGGCTACACCTTC
TRBJ2-1	TRBV7-3	NA	many	CASSSGLPLGNEQFF	TGTGCCAGCAGCTCGGGACTCCCATTAGGCAATGAGCAGTTCTTC
TRBJ2-2	TRBV5-1	NA	many	CASSRFGRMVTGELFF	TGCGCCAGCAGCAGGTTTGGGAGGATGGTCACCGGGGAGCTGTTTTTT
TRBJ2-1	TRBV3-1	TRBD2	many	CASSPNSGTSGLVVW	TGTGCCAGCAGCCCAAATTCCGGGACTAGCGGCCTAGTTGTATGG
TRBJ2-1	TRBV7-2	TRBD1	NA	CASSFRTGRGNEQFF	TGTGCCAGCAGCTTTAGGACAGGGCGGGGCAATGAGCAGTTCTTC
TRBJ1-4	TRBV5-1	TRBD1	few	CASSSDRPNEKLFF	TGCGCCAGCAGCTCGGACAGGCCGAATGAAAAACTGTTTTTT
TRBJ2-5	TRBV29-1	TRBD1	NA	CSVAGQGWETQYF	TGCAGCGTTGCGGGACAGGGGTGGGAGACCCAGTACTTC
TRBJ2-7	TRBV30	NA	few	CAWSGGSSYEQYF	TGTGCCTGGAGTGGTGGGAGCTCCTACGAGCAGTACTTC
TRBJ2-7	TRBV6-2/TRBV6-3	TRBD1	few	CASSSRRPGQGTYEQYF	TGTGCCAGCAGTTCCCGACGACCGGGACAGGGGACCTACGAGCAGTACTTC
TRBJ2-1	TRBV7-9	TRBD2	many	CASSSLAGGPSYNEQFF	TGTGCCAGCAGCTCGTTAGCGGGAGGCCCCTCCTACAATGAGCAGTTCTTC
TRBJ2-7	TRBV27	NA	many	CASSLRGSYEQYF	TGCGCCAGCAGCTTACGCGGTTCCTACGAGCAGTACTTC
TRBJ1-1	TRBV5-1	NA	NA	CASSRQGEGTEAFF	TGCGCCAGCAGCCGGCAGGGAGAAGGTACTGAAGCTTTCTTT
TRBJ2-3	TRBV20-1	NA	few	CSALPQVITDTQYF	TGCAGTGCCCTTCCCCAGGTTATCACAGATACGCAGTATTTT
TRBJ1-1	TRBV28	TRBD1	NA	CASSPHNGQEGSFF	TGTGCCAGCAGCCCCCATAATGGACAGGAAGGTTCTTTCTTT
TRBJ2-7	TRBV5-1	TRBD1	many	CASSLVTGGSYEQYF	TGCGCCAGCAGCTTGGTAACAGGGGGTTCCTACGAGCAGTACTTC
TRBJ2-2	TRBV5-6	NA	few	CASSFPNPTNTGELFF	TGTGCCAGCAGCTTTCCCAACCCGACCAACACCGGGGAGCTGTTTTTT
TRBJ2-1	TRBV11-2	TRBD2	few	CASSFWGGGSYNEQFF	TGTGCCAGCAGCTTCTGGGGGGGAGGCTCCTACAATGAGCAGTTCTTC
TRBJ2-2	TRBV7-8	NA	many	CASSSGGANTGELFF	TGTGCCAGCAGCTCCGGCGGTGCGAACACCGGGGAGCTGTTTTTT
TRBJ2-7	TRBV6-1	TRBD2	few	CASRSRRLAVYEQYF	TGTGCCAGCAGAAGCCGGAGACTAGCAGTGTACGAGCAGTACTTC
TRBJ2-7	TRBV30	NA	few	CAWDRGYEQYF	TGTGCCTGGGATAGGGGGTACGAGCAGTACTTC
TRBJ2-1	TRBV12-3/TRBV12-4	NA	few	CASRMQASPQDEQFF	TGTGCCAGCAGGATGCAGGCTAGCCCCCAAGATGAGCAGTTCTTC
TRBJ2-7	TRBV3-1	NA	NA	CASSPQPDATYEQYF	TGTGCCAGCAGCCCCCAACCGGATGCTACCTACGAGCAGTACTTC
TRBJ2-5	TRBV10-2	NA	many	CASSDSVTRETQYF	TGCGCCAGCAGTGATTCCGTGACCCGAGAGACCCAGTACTTC
TRBJ2-4	TRBV13	NA	many	CASSAPGLAKNIQYF	TGTGCCAGCAGCGCCCCGGGACTAGCCAAAAACATTCAGTACTTC
TRBJ2-3	TRBV20-1	NA	few	CSARNPLGFTDTQYF	TGCAGTGCTAGAAATCCTCTCGGATTCACAGATACGCAGTATTTT
TRBJ2-7	TRBV18	NA	NA	CASSPGSGVEQYF	TGTGCCAGCTCACCGGGGTCGGGAGTGGAGCAGTACTTC
TRBJ2-2	TRBV10-2	TRBD2	many	CASELAGGGTGELFF	TGCGCCAGCGAACTAGCGGGAGGAGGTACCGGGGAGCTGTTTTTT
TRBJ2-1	TRBV10-3	TRBD2	few	CAISESEGLAGLKQFF	TGTGCCATCAGTGAGTCTGAGGGACTAGCGGGCCTCAAGCAGTTCTTC
TRBJ2-5	TRBV25-1	NA	few	CARTLKWAGVSPETQYF	TGTGCCAGGACGTTAAAGTGGGCCGGGGTCTCTCCGGAGACCCAGTACTTC
TRBJ1-2	TRBV19	NA	NA	CASSGPRQIYGYTF	TGTGCCAGTAGTGGGCCCCGACAGATCTATGGCTACACCTTC